The entry that follows covers one TCR beta chain sequence. The V end lost 4 bases, the J end lost 5 bases, and 12 bases lay between the germline ends. The germline gives CDR1 KGHSY, CDR2 FQNENV. The CDR3 contains 14 residues. The protocol was immunoSEQ multiplex PCR, while the TCRdb copy is restricted to in-frame clones and leaves out a portion. The data show 50,000 to 65,000 clones, with under 95% seen just once and over 9.5% held by the top ten. The sample comes from a study of PD-1 blockade in classical Hodgkin lymphoma. Every patient was affected by relapse after autologous stem cell transplantation, while exposure to brentuximab vedotin was not uniform.

This specimen was peripheral blood mononuclear cells (PBMCs), taken before the second cycle of nivolumab. J is TRBJ2-1 and V is TRBV16, with D possibly matching TRBD2 (5 bases). This TCR was recovered from a human donor with classical Hodgkin lymphoma. This chain's CDR3 is CASSPSSVHNEQFF. The CDR3 bases are TGTGCCAGCAGCCCGAGTAGCGTCCACAATGAGCAGTTCTTC.